This T cell receptor (beta chain) was sequenced in a study of shared clonotypes between healthy human individuals. PCR replicates from unsorted PBMC used approximately 0.3 ug DNA, and this amount was about 33,000 T cell genomes. In the original workflow: ImmunoSEQ only sent back junction sequences with no quality scores, so filtering was done differently. The method was immunoSEQ multiplex PCR; TCRdb's version includes in-frame clones alone and lacks a portion of them. Clonal size and the V and J genes are those of that table, whereas D and trimming came from the DNA. Among 490,000 or so clones, 76% were seen once, and the ten largest hold 10% to 15%. This clone was counted once. Unmatched junction bases numbered 7, after V lost 1 base and J lost 4 bases. Germline V CDR1 and CDR2: LGHNA, YNFKEQ. The CDR3 covers 16 residues. HIV-negative, healthy adults without recent acute infections or vaccinations were the donors.

The genes are TRBV4-2 and TRBJ2-1; 7 nucleotides agree with TRBD2. The TCR sequence derives from a woman aged 40 to 50 in good health. Some clones in this sample may be carry-over from other donors' samples. Sequencing used PBMCs. The CDR3 coding sequence is TGTGCCAGCAGCCAAGGTGGGGGGAGGGTTTACAATGAGCAGTTCTTC. Residues: CASSQGGGRVYNEQFF.